This T cell receptor (beta chain) was found in a study of Ad26.COV2.S vaccination and SARS-CoV-2 variants. Profiling relied on immunoSEQ multiplex PCR, and the TCRdb table lists in-frame clones only, not all of them. The data show over 110,000 clones, 80% to 90% seen once. V lost 0 bases, J lost 3 bases, and 11 bases lay in between. The length of the CDR3 is 15 residues. CDR1 and CDR2 from the germline V gene are SGHNT and YYREEE (reference sequence). General study findings and limits: Non-spike TCR breadth showed similarity between vaccine and placebo recipients. Total T cell responses may have been underestimated by the TCR breadth and depth analyses.

Details on this clone: Its antigen remains unknown.

This TCR came from a human donor who had recovered from COVID-19. Sequencing used peripheral blood, obtained after recovery from COVID-19. The genes are TRBV5-4 and TRBJ2-3; possible D gene TRBD1, 6 bases. The CDR3 DNA is TGTGCCAGCAGCTTGGTGGGGACATCAACAGATACGCAGTATTTT. The encoded protein is CASSLVGTSTDTQYF.